The source of this TCR beta chain is a study of technical replicates of blood from a handful of donors. Only in-frame clones appear in the TCRdb table, and some are missing; sequencing was by immunoSEQ multiplex PCR. The sample holds 75,000 to 100,000 clones, about 95% seen once. Looked up from germline, CDR1 is SGHVS and CDR2 is FNYEAQ. The J segment lost 7 bases and the V segment lost 1 base, leaving 4 bases of the junction unmatched. This CDR3 region has 14 residues. The sample taken for sequencing was T cells isolated from PBMCs. The chain employs TRBV7-6 and TRBJ2-7, with TRBD1 matching over 10 bases. This receptor was identified in a human donor in good health. The CDR3 sequence: CASSLGQGAEEQYF. CDR3 bases: TGTGCCAGCAGCTTAGGACAGGGGGCAGAAGAGCAGTACTTC.